Below, 18 T cell receptor beta chains from the same sample are listed, as sequenced in a study of blood T cells in healthy people across ages. For the second PCR, which ran for about 7 to 11 cycles, a sample-barcoded 5' primer and a J-beta primer mix were used. TCRdb used MiXCR to reprocess the 5' RACE reads, holding one entry per CDR3 protein. The sample lists 540,000 or so distinct CDR3 sequences, 27% occurring once. Sequencing was done on a sample of blood. The receptors derive from a woman in her sixties or seventies in good health.

This sequence joins TRBV20-1 and TRBJ1-1, with D possibly TRBD1 on 5 matching bases. This CDR3 spans 15 amino acids. The V and J ends lost 2 bases and 0 bases respectively, with 13 bases between them. Germline V lookup: CDR1 DFQATT, CDR2 SNEGSKA (reference sequence). The CDR3 region is CSARTQDTMNTEAFF. The CDR3 DNA reads TGCAGTGCTAGAACACAGGACACGATGAACACTGAAGCTTTCTTT.

This chain connects TRBV6-5 to TRBJ2-7; 11 positions match TRBD2. Trimming at V came to 4 bases and at J to 2 bases, leaving 4 bases not matched to a gene. Germline V gene lookup returns CDR1 MNHEY and CDR2 SVGAGI. This CDR3 is built from 15 residues. CDR3 region: CASSSGLAEPYEQYF. CDR3 sequence (DNA): TGTGCCAGCAGTTCGGGACTAGCGGAACCCTACGAGCAGTACTTC.

This clonotype was seen more than once but under ten times. The CDR3 sequence is CASSLRAESAFF. In nucleotides, the CDR3 is TGTGCCAGCAGCTTAAGAGCAGAGTCGGCTTTCTTT. This chain uses TRBV7-2 with TRBJ1-1; no clear D. This CDR3 region has 12 residues. Germline lookup yields CDR1 SGHTA and CDR2 FQGNSA. Between the trimmed V and J ends, which lost 2 bases and 11 bases, there was a span of 12 bases.

In this sample, this clonotype turned up many times. The V and J genes are TRBV29-1 and TRBJ2-7; 7 nucleotides line up with TRBD1. J lost 0 bases, V lost 4 bases, and 0 bases had no gene match. CDR1 and CDR2 from the germline V gene are SQVTM and ANQGSEA. The CDR3 has 12 residues. The CDR3: CSVGDSSYEQYF. The CDR3 nucleotides are TGCAGCGTTGGGGACAGCTCCTACGAGCAGTACTTC.

This chain links TRBV19 with TRBJ1-6; no reliable D call. Germline CDR1 reads LNHDA; CDR2 reads SQIVND (reference sequence). Trimming shortened V by 3 bases and J by 4 bases, and 16 bases separated the two germline ends. The CDR3 runs 17 residues. The CDR3 loop reads CASSIKGTGGYNSPLHF. The CDR3 nucleotides are TGTGCCAGTAGTATCAAGGGAACTGGAGGTTATAATTCACCCCTCCACTTT.

The CDR3 nucleotides are TGTGCCAGCAGCCGGAGCGTGAAGGTCCAAGAGACCCAGTACTTC. It yields the protein CASSRSVKVQETQYF. This chain joins TRBV7-8 and TRBJ2-5; D remains unclear. The CDR3 length is 15 residues. The V gene lost 5 bases and the J gene lost 1 base, with 14 bases spanning the gap. Germline V gene lookup returns CDR1 SGHVS and CDR2 FQNEAQ.

A few counts support this clonotype. V and J are TRBV11-2 and TRBJ2-3; D might be TRBD1 (6 bases). The ends were cut back, 1 base at V and 2 bases at J, with 13 bases in the middle. Per the germline V gene, CDR1 is SGHAT and CDR2 is FQNNGV. The CDR3 length is 16 residues. The CDR3 DNA sequence: TGTGCCAGCAGCTTAGTCGGACAGATGTACACAGATACGCAGTATTTT. Protein: CASSLVGQMYTDTQYF.

This chain connects TRBV28 to TRBJ1-5; a possible D gene is TRBD1 (6 bases). The V gene lost 5 bases and the J gene lost 6 bases, with 20 bases spanning the gap. The germline CDR1 and CDR2 sequences are MDHEN and SYDVKM. This CDR3 region has 16 residues. CDR3 sequence: CASSNPSGGQGQPQHF. Here the CDR3 DNA reads TGTGCCAGCAGTAACCCCTCGGGGGGGCAGGGTCAGCCCCAGCATTTT. Drawing the rest from reference TRBV28 and TRBJ1-5, the complete variable domain is DVKVTQSSRYLVKRTGEKVFLECVQDMDHENMFWYRQDPGLGLRLIYFSYDVKMKEKGDIPEGYSVSREKKERFSLILESASTNQTSMYLCASSNPSGGQGQPQHFGDGTRLSIL.

A few counts support this clonotype. The chain combines TRBV7-2 with TRBJ2-5; 7 bases are a match to TRBD1. The end of the DNA aligns better with TRBJ2-1, so the J call may be wrong. The CDR3 runs to 14 residues. Germline V gives CDR1 SGHTA, CDR2 FQGNSA. The CDR3 loop is CASSLVGGWNEQFF. The CDR3 DNA follows: TGTGCCAGCAGCTTAGTAGGGGGCTGGAATGAGCAGTTCTTC.

J is TRBJ1-6 and V is TRBV7-9; D unresolved. V shed 5 bases and J shed 6 bases, with 8 bases lying between them. In germline, CDR1 is SEHNR, CDR2 FQNEAQ (reference sequence). This CDR3 contains 13 residues. This CDR3 is CASSRLINSPLHF. DNA of the CDR3: TGTGCCAGCAGCCGACTGATTAATTCACCCCTCCACTTT. Full variable domain (outside the CDR3, taken from reference TRBV7-9 and TRBJ1-6): DTGVSQNPRHKITKRGQNVTFRCDPISEHNRLYWYRQTLGQGPEFLTYFQNEAQLEKSRLLSDRFSAERPKGSFSTLEIQRTEQGDSAMYLCASSRLINSPLHFGNGTRLTVT.

This clonotype was seen repeatedly, ten times or more. The CDR3 is CASSLGGSRNYGYTF. In DNA form, the CDR3 reads TGCGCCAGCAGCTTAGGAGGGTCCCGAAACTATGGCTACACCTTC. This sequence joins TRBV5-1 and TRBJ1-2; unclear D gene. The V end lost 2 bases, the J end lost 2 bases, and 13 bases lay between the germline ends. Germline CDR1 reads SGHRS; CDR2 reads YFSETQ. The CDR3 totals 15 residues. Full variable domain (outside the CDR3, taken from reference TRBV5-1 and TRBJ1-2): KAGVTQTPRYLIKTRGQQVTLSCSPISGHRSVSWYQQTPGQGLQFLFEYFSETQRNKGNFPGRFSGRQFSNSRSEMNVSTLELGDSALYLCASSLGGSRNYGYTFGSGTRLTVV.

This clonotype occurred a few times. The V gene is TRBV7-2, the J gene TRBJ2-7, with 8 nucleotides matching TRBD1. CDR1 and CDR2 from the germline V gene are SGHTA and FQGNSA. After removal of 6 bases from V and 3 bases from J, the junction contained 13 bases not matched to a gene. This CDR3 region has 16 residues. The CDR3 region is CASRPSPGTGNYEQYF. The CDR3 region has the DNA TGTGCCAGCAGGCCAAGTCCCGGGACAGGAAACTACGAGCAGTACTTC.

This clonotype was counted only a few times. The rearrangement links TRBV29-1 to TRBJ1-1; TRBD1 agrees at 7 bases. Germline assignment: CDR1 SQVTM and CDR2 ANQGSEA. After removal of 7 bases from V and 0 bases from J, the junction contained 5 bases not matched to a gene. The CDR3 covers 13 residues. The CDR3 nucleotides read TGCAGCGCCACGGGACAGCTGAACACTGAAGCTTTCTTT. It encodes CSATGQLNTEAFF.

This clonotype has just a few counts. V is TRBV6-6 and J is TRBJ1-2; D gene ambiguous. V shed 7 bases and J shed 2 bases, with 14 bases lying between them. Germline V gene sequence: CDR1 MNHNY, CDR2 SVGAGI (reference sequence). This CDR3 has 14 amino acids. The CDR3 bases are TGTGCCAGCACACCGGACCGTCCCAACTATGGCTACACCTTC. Amino acid sequence: CASTPDRPNYGYTF.

This clonotype was recorded once. The rearrangement joins TRBV5-5 to TRBJ2-3, with TRBD2 identical over 7 bases. The CDR3 is made up of 16 amino acids. Trimming cost V 3 bases and J 2 bases; bases outside gene matches: 9. Looked up from germline, CDR1 is SGHKS and CDR2 is YYEKEE (reference sequence). CDR3 nucleotides: TGTGCCAGCAGCTGGACGGGGCGGGAGACCACAGATACGCAGTATTTT. It translates to CASSWTGRETTDTQYF.

The gene calls are TRBV5-1 and TRBJ1-2, with D possibly matching TRBD1 (5 bases). Per the germline V gene, CDR1 is SGHRS and CDR2 is YFSETQ. The CDR3 spans 17 residues. The V end was cut by 0 bases, the J end by 4 bases, with 19 bases between. In nucleotides, the CDR3 is TGCGCCAGCAGCTTGGGACCCTTCGGAGACAGATCCTATGGCTACACCTTC. It codes for CASSLGPFGDRSYGYTF.

The chain carries TRBV20-1 and TRBJ2-2, with 7 bases lining up with TRBD2. Germline V gives CDR1 DFQATT, CDR2 SNEGSKA (reference sequence). The length of the CDR3 is 16 residues. With 3 bases clipped from V and 0 bases from J, the junction kept 7 bases outside the gene matches. Written as DNA, the CDR3 is TGCAGTGCTAGTGACCAGCGGGGAGCGAACACCGGGGAGCTGTTTTTT. Its translation: CSASDQRGANTGELFF.

Ten or more counts support this clonotype. The chain employs TRBV4-1 and TRBJ1-3; maybe TRBD1 (5 bases). Trimming removed 0 bases at V and 5 bases at J, with 14 bases between. Germline CDR1 MGHRA, CDR2 YSYEKL. The CDR3 loop spans 16 amino acids. The CDR3 region has the DNA TGCGCCAGCAGCCAAGATCAGACAGTCCCGAGAAACACCATATATTTT. Translating gives CASSQDQTVPRNTIYF.